This T cell receptor (beta chain) derives from a study of OX40 agonist ivuxolimab in advanced cancers. The wider study: Earlier anti-PD-1, anti-PD-L1 or anti-CTLA-4 therapy was permitted; roughly 37% had received some.

The length of the CDR3 is 15 residues. CDR1 is SGHRS and CDR2 is YFSETQ in the germline V gene. The ends were cut back, 4 bases at V and 2 bases at J, with 15 bases in the middle. Libraries were prepared by immunoSEQ multiplex PCR; TCRdb keeps only in-frame clonotypes and omits some of them. The table has approximately 89,000 clones, roughly 84% seen once; the top ten hold more than 0.25%. The V gene is TRBV5-1, the J gene TRBJ1-1; D is possibly TRBD1 (6 bases). The TCR was taken from an adult with an advanced solid tumor such as melanoma, head and neck, liver or kidney cancer. Sequencing was performed on CD4+ or CD8+ T cells sorted from blood, taken in a trial of the OX40 agonist ivuxolimab. The CDR3 spells CASSLDGTLNTEAFF. The CDR3, as DNA: TGCGCCAGCAGCCTGGATGGGACACTAAACACTGAAGCTTTCTTT.